This passage covers 8 T cell receptor beta chains from one sample sequenced in a study of identical twins. A single record per CDR3 protein comes from TCRdb applying MiXCR to the 5' RACE reads. The table records about 300,000 distinct CDR3 sequences, over 9% of them present only once. This sample also belongs to another study, concerning yellow fever vaccine responses in identical twins.

The source material was CD8+ T cells sorted from blood. These receptors came from a woman between 18 and 29 years old in good health.

The chain employs TRBV12-3 or TRBV12-4 and TRBJ2-2; a weak D match, TRBD2 (6 bases). The CDR3 has 13 amino acids. V was clipped by 8 bases and J by 4 bases, with 11 bases between them. Written as DNA, the CDR3 is TGTGCCAGCCGCGGGGTGGGCACCGGGGAGCTGTTTTTT. Amino acid sequence: CASRGVGTGELFF.

A few counts support this clonotype. This chain connects TRBV28 to TRBJ2-3, with 7 bases that match TRBD1. V gave up 6 bases and J gave up 1 base; unmatched junction bases: 7. The CDR3 spans 15 residues. The germline V gene encodes CDR1 MDHEN and CDR2 SYDVKM. The CDR3 region is CASSEDRVRTDTQYF. DNA for the CDR3: TGTGCCAGCAGCGAAGACAGGGTTCGCACAGATACGCAGTATTTT. Together with reference TRBV28 and TRBJ2-3, the CDR3 gives the full variable domain: DVKVTQSSRYLVKRTGEKVFLECVQDMDHENMFWYRQDPGLGLRLIYFSYDVKMKEKGDIPEGYSVSREKKERFSLILESASTNQTSMYLCASSEDRVRTDTQYFGPGTRLTVL.

The chain employs TRBV27 and TRBJ1-1; no reliable D call. The CDR3 is made up of 15 amino acids. Germline V gene sequence: CDR1 MNHEY, CDR2 SMNVEV (reference sequence). V dropped 7 bases and J dropped 0 bases, with 15 bases sitting between them. DNA for the CDR3: TGTGCCAGCAATATGAGGAGATACATGAACACTGAAGCTTTCTTT. Its translation: CASNMRRYMNTEAFF.

Only a few counts were recorded for this clonotype. J is TRBJ2-3 and V is TRBV12-3 or TRBV12-4; no clear D. This CDR3 comprises 17 residues. Trimming shortened V by 5 bases and J by 1 base, and 19 bases separated the two germline ends. CDR3 sequence reads: CASSQLGQATGTDTQYF. The CDR3 DNA reads TGTGCCAGCAGTCAGCTCGGGCAGGCGACCGGCACAGATACGCAGTATTTT.

The chain combines TRBV5-1 with TRBJ1-2; D perhaps matches TRBD1 (6 bases). Trimming took off 4 bases at V and 5 bases at J, with 15 bases between the two ends. Per germline, CDR1 SGHRS and CDR2 YFSETQ. The CDR3 has 14 amino acids. The CDR3 reads CASSGGGTGYGYTF. CDR3 DNA sequence: TGCGCCAGCAGCGGAGGGGGGACGGGGTATGGCTACACCTTC.

The gene calls are TRBV5-1 and TRBJ2-3, with D tentatively TRBD1 (5 bases). Trimming pared 7 bases from V and 0 bases from J, leaving 27 bases between. The CDR3 has 19 amino acids. Germline V gene data show CDR1 as SGHRS and CDR2 as YFSETQ. The CDR3 loop reads CASPPGRVWECASTDTQYF. The CDR3 DNA sequence: TGCGCCAGCCCTCCGGGCAGGGTATGGGAATGTGCTAGCACAGATACGCAGTATTTT.

This chain connects TRBV20-1 to TRBJ1-1; weak D call: TRBD1 (5 bases). This CDR3 contains 17 residues. V was shortened by 0 bases and J by 2 bases, with 19 bases between the two germline ends. Looked up from germline, CDR1 is DFQATT and CDR2 is SNEGSKA (reference sequence). As DNA, the CDR3 is TGCAGTGCTAGAGATCGGGGGGGGATAAGGGGAAACACTGAAGCTTTCTTT. Amino acids: CSARDRGGIRGNTEAFF.

In DNA form, the CDR3 reads TGTGCCAGCAGCCCCACGGCCAGCGGGACTTTAACCGGGGAGCTGTTTTTT. The encoded protein is CASSPTASGTLTGELFF. The chain joins TRBV3-1 to TRBJ2-2, with 7 bases matching TRBD2. There are 17 residues in the CDR3. With V trimmed by 4 bases and J by 5 bases, 13 bases remained unmatched. Germline assignment: CDR1 LGHDT and CDR2 YNNKEL (reference sequence).